Detailed here is one TCR beta chain. V trimming: 6 bases; J trimming: 2 bases; junction bases outside the gene matches: 4. Looked up from germline, CDR1 is SGHTA and CDR2 is FQGNSA. The length of the CDR3 is 13 residues. This specimen belongs to a study of blood T cell repertoires in COVID-19. In the source study's methods: Using reference gene primer amplification, nucleated cell counts were estimated. Assay used: immunoSEQ multiplex PCR; TCRdb lists only in-frame clones, some missing. V, J and clone size are those of that table, while D and trimming were read from the DNA. The sample lists 100,000 to 150,000 clones; more than 80% were seen once.

The chain couples TRBV7-2 to TRBJ2-7; 7 positions agree with TRBD2. The specimen was peripheral blood. The source of this sequence is a woman at least 80 years old with COVID-19, enrolled during active disease. The DNA of the CDR3 is TGTGCCAGCAGACCGGGACTAACCTACGAGCAGTACTTC. It yields the protein CASRPGLTYEQYF.